This is a list of T cell receptor beta chains from one sample in a study of graft-versus-host responses after intestinal transplantation. TCRdb keeps only in-frame clones here, not all; method: immunoSEQ multiplex PCR. The table shows over 80,000 clones, with more than 70% occurring only once. This sample comprised PBMCs, obtained 255 days after intestinal transplant. The origin of the receptors is a human patient who received an intestinal transplant, so some T cells may come from the graft donor. The CDR3 runs from the conserved cysteine through the conserved F or W. Each record gives: J gene, CDR3 length, V gene, clone size, D gene, CDR3 protein, CDR3 DNA. D genes are given only for firm matches. Expanded clones are given a class, and other clones once, few, many or no size at all.

j_gene: TRBJ2-3; len: 12; v_gene: TRBV29-1; abundance: -; d_gene: TRBD2; CDR3aa: CSVESGGDTQYF; CDR3nt: TGCAGCGTTGAATCGGGGGGAGATACGCAGTATTTT
j_gene: TRBJ2-7; len: 13; v_gene: TRBV28; abundance: few; d_gene: -; CDR3aa: CASSWQLTYEQYF; CDR3nt: TGTGCCAGCAGTTGGCAGCTAACCTACGAGCAGTACTTC
j_gene: TRBJ2-3; len: 12; v_gene: TRBV6-6; abundance: -; d_gene: -; CDR3aa: CASSSPTDTQYF; CDR3nt: TGTGCCAGCAGTTCACCAACGGATACGCAGTATTTT
j_gene: TRBJ1-1; len: 14; v_gene: TRBV4-1; abundance: -; d_gene: -; CDR3aa: CASSLGAMNTEAFF; CDR3nt: TGCGCCAGCAGCCTCGGGGCCATGAACACTGAAGCTTTCTTT
j_gene: TRBJ2-2; len: 15; v_gene: TRBV18; abundance: -; d_gene: TRBD1; CDR3aa: CASSLRDSDTGELFF; CDR3nt: TGTGCCAGCTCACTAAGGGACAGCGACACCGGGGAGCTGTTTTTT
j_gene: TRBJ2-1; len: 15; v_gene: TRBV9; abundance: -; d_gene: TRBD2; CDR3aa: CASSAGGLAGNEQFF; CDR3nt: TGTGCCAGCAGCGCGGGGGGACTAGCGGGAAATGAGCAGTTCTTC
j_gene: TRBJ1-1; len: 15; v_gene: TRBV28; abundance: -; d_gene: -; CDR3aa: CASTPVAPGNTEAFF; CDR3nt: TGTGCCAGCACCCCCGTGGCACCGGGGAACACTGAAGCTTTCTTT
j_gene: TRBJ2-2; len: 13; v_gene: TRBV27; abundance: -; d_gene: -; CDR3aa: CASSFAGTGELFF; CDR3nt: TGTGCCAGCAGTTTTGCAGGGACCGGGGAGCTGTTTTTT
j_gene: TRBJ2-4; len: 17; v_gene: TRBV5-6; abundance: -; d_gene: TRBD2; CDR3aa: CASSLRASGRAKNIQYF; CDR3nt: TGTGCCAGCAGCTTGCGGGCTAGCGGGAGGGCCAAAAACATTCAGTACTTC
j_gene: TRBJ1-2; len: 14; v_gene: TRBV4-1; abundance: -; d_gene: -; CDR3aa: CASSPTGRRYGYTF; CDR3nt: TGCGCCAGCAGCCCGACAGGTCGGAGGTATGGCTACACCTTC
j_gene: TRBJ1-2; len: 13; v_gene: TRBV7-9; abundance: -; d_gene: TRBD1; CDR3aa: CASSLGTGLGYTF; CDR3nt: TGTGCCAGCAGCTTAGGGACAGGGCTTGGCTACACCTTC
j_gene: TRBJ2-5; len: 14; v_gene: TRBV5-1; abundance: -; d_gene: TRBD2; CDR3aa: CASTAGLAGETQYF; CDR3nt: TGCGCCAGCACCGCTGGACTAGCAGGAGAGACCCAGTACTTC
j_gene: TRBJ1-1; len: 16; v_gene: TRBV28; abundance: -; d_gene: -; CDR3aa: CAGSSTGGFMNTEAFF; CDR3nt: TGTGCCGGTTCCTCGACGGGGGGTTTCATGAACACTGAAGCTTTCTTT
j_gene: TRBJ1-5; len: 16; v_gene: TRBV7-8; abundance: -; d_gene: TRBD1; CDR3aa: CASSLDFPTGHQPQHF; CDR3nt: TGTGCCAGCAGCTTAGATTTTCCGACAGGGCATCAGCCCCAGCATTTT
j_gene: TRBJ1-5; len: 14; v_gene: TRBV6-1; abundance: -; d_gene: TRBD1; CDR3aa: CASSGDSSNQPQHF; CDR3nt: TGTGCCAGCAGCGGGGACAGTAGCAATCAGCCCCAGCATTTT
j_gene: TRBJ1-1; len: 14; v_gene: TRBV5-4; abundance: -; d_gene: -; CDR3aa: CASSLRTGITEAFF; CDR3nt: TGTGCCAGCAGCTTACGCACGGGGATCACTGAAGCTTTCTTT
j_gene: TRBJ2-1; len: 14; v_gene: TRBV6-4; abundance: -; d_gene: TRBD1; CDR3aa: CASSPGTGSNEQFF; CDR3nt: TGTGCCAGCAGTCCCGGGACAGGGAGCAATGAGCAGTTCTTC
j_gene: TRBJ1-6; len: 14; v_gene: TRBV10-1; abundance: -; d_gene: -; CDR3aa: CASSEGQQNSPLHF; CDR3nt: TGCGCCAGCAGTGAGGGACAGCAAAATTCACCCCTCCACTTT
j_gene: TRBJ2-3; len: 16; v_gene: TRBV4-2; abundance: -; d_gene: TRBD2; CDR3aa: CASGLAGGRGTDTQYF; CDR3nt: TGTGCCAGCGGACTAGCGGGGGGGCGAGGCACAGATACGCAGTATTTT
j_gene: TRBJ2-2; len: 17; v_gene: TRBV7-9; abundance: -; d_gene: TRBD1; CDR3aa: CASSSRPGQGNTGELFF; CDR3nt: TGTGCCAGCAGCTCACGACCGGGACAGGGGAACACCGGGGAGCTGTTTTTT
j_gene: TRBJ2-4; len: 12; v_gene: TRBV18; abundance: -; d_gene: -; CDR3aa: CASSHRETIQYF; CDR3nt: TGTGCCAGCTCACACAGGGAGACGATTCAGTACTTC
j_gene: TRBJ1-4; len: 14; v_gene: TRBV30; abundance: -; d_gene: -; CDR3aa: CAWPLGRINEKLFF; CDR3nt: TGTGCCTGGCCCCTAGGCCGGATTAATGAAAAACTGTTTTTT
j_gene: TRBJ2-7; len: 14; v_gene: TRBV28; abundance: few; d_gene: -; CDR3aa: CASSSSDRYYEQYF; CDR3nt: TGTGCCAGCAGTTCCTCGGACCGGTACTACGAGCAGTACTTC
j_gene: TRBJ2-7; len: 14; v_gene: TRBV28; abundance: -; d_gene: -; CDR3aa: CASSSSGREYEQYF; CDR3nt: TGTGCCAGCAGTTCATCAGGACGAGAATACGAGCAGTACTTC
j_gene: TRBJ2-7; len: 15; v_gene: TRBV4-1; abundance: -; d_gene: -; CDR3aa: CASSPPGKSGYEQYF; CDR3nt: TGCGCCAGCAGCCCGCCCGGCAAATCCGGCTACGAGCAGTACTTC
j_gene: TRBJ2-7; len: 14; v_gene: TRBV6-6; abundance: -; d_gene: -; CDR3aa: CASSYSAGAYEQYF; CDR3nt: TGTGCCAGCAGTTACTCGGCAGGCGCCTACGAGCAGTACTTC
j_gene: TRBJ1-2; len: 14; v_gene: TRBV29-1; abundance: -; d_gene: -; CDR3aa: CSVLSPHKQYGYTF; CDR3nt: TGCAGCGTTCTCTCACCGCACAAGCAATATGGCTACACCTTC
j_gene: TRBJ2-7; len: 14; v_gene: TRBV6-1; abundance: once; d_gene: TRBD2; CDR3aa: CASRGTSGPYEQYF; CDR3nt: TGTGCCAGCAGGGGGACTAGCGGACCCTACGAGCAGTACTTC